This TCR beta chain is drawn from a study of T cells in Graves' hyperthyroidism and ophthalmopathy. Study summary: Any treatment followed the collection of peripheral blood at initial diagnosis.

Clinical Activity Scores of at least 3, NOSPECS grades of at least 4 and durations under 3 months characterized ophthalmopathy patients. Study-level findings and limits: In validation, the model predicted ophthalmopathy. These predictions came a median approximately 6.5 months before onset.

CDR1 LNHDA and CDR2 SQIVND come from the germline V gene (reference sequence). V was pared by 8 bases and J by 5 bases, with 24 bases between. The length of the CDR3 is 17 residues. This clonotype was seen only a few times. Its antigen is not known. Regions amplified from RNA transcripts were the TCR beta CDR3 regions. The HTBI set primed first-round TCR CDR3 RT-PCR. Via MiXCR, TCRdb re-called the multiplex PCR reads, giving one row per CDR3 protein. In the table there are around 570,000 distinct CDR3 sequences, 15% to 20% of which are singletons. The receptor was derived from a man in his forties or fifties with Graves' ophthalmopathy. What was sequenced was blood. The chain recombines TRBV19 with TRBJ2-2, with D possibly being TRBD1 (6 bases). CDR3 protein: CASRAPSGTSRTGELFF. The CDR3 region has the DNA TGTGCCAGTCGGGCGCCCTCAGGGACATCGAGAACCGGGGAGCTGTTTTTT.